This T cell receptor (beta chain) was recorded in a study of T cell responses to AZD1222 COVID-19 vaccine. Study-level background: The study pooled second doses at about 4 or about 12 weeks.

The CDR3 is made up of 13 amino acids. V shed 4 bases and J shed 9 bases, with 14 bases lying between them. Germline-derived CDR1 and CDR2 are KGHDR and SFDVKD. Libraries were prepared by immunoSEQ multiplex PCR; TCRdb keeps only in-frame clonotypes and omits some of them. The data contain about 120,000 clones, roughly 90% of them singletons. The source was peripheral blood, collected on day 0 of AZD1222 vaccination. This clonotype was sampled from an adult in good health. The V call is TRBV24-1, the J call TRBJ1-2, with D maybe TRBD1 (6 bases). The CDR3 reads CATSEWGGASYTF. The CDR3 coding sequence is TGTGCCACCAGTGAATGGGGGGGCGCGAGCTACACCTTC.